The 28 T cell receptor beta chains below come from one sample, sequenced in a study of blood T cells in healthy people across ages. A second PCR of about 6 to 12 cycles used a sample-barcoded 5' primer and a J-beta primer mix. TCRdb re-analysed the 5' RACE reads in MiXCR, keeping a single row per CDR3 protein. Of over a million distinct CDR3 sequences in the sample, approximately 43% are singletons; the top ten hold about 4%. The sequenced sample was blood. The receptors derive from a woman aged 18-30 years in good health.

This sequence joins TRBV9 and TRBJ2-7; 7 positions match TRBD2. The ends lost 4 bases at V and 4 bases at J; junction bases unmatched: 8. Germline CDR1 and CDR2: SGDLS and YYNGEE. CDR3 size: 14 residues. The CDR3 region is CASSPWEGGYEQYF. CDR3 nucleotide sequence: TGTGCCAGCAGCCCTTGGGAGGGTGGGTACGAGCAGTACTTC.

This clonotype was counted only a few times. The chain couples TRBV4-3 to TRBJ2-7, with D unresolved. The CDR3 totals 16 residues. In germline, CDR1 is LGHNA, CDR2 YSLEER. Trimming removed 1 base from V and 7 bases from J, with 20 bases in between. The CDR3 sequence: CASSQGAGQPGYEQYF. CDR3 DNA: TGCGCCAGCAGCCAAGGGGCCGGCCAGCCCGGATATGAGCAGTACTTC.

The chain links TRBV10-3 to TRBJ1-6; D unclear. Germline V gene sequence: CDR1 ENHRY, CDR2 SYGVKD. Trimming removed 6 bases at V and 7 bases at J, with 13 bases between. This CDR3 region has 14 residues. CDR3 in DNA: TGTGCCATCAGAGACCGGCATGGGAATTCACCCCTCCACTTT. It encodes CAIRDRHGNSPLHF.

CDR3 DNA: TGTGCCAGCAGCCAAGGAGAGCCAGATGAGCAGTTCTTC. It yields the protein CASSQGEPDEQFF. The rearrangement links TRBV4-2 to TRBJ2-1; D not resolved. Trimming took 1 base from V and 8 from J, leaving 9 bases between them. The CDR3 consists of 13 residues. Germline lookup yields CDR1 LGHNA and CDR2 YNFKEQ.

The chain uses TRBV12-3 or TRBV12-4 and TRBJ1-4; a possible D gene is TRBD1 (5 bases). The CDR3 spans 18 residues. V was trimmed by 6 bases and J by 2 bases, leaving 22 bases between them. The CDR3, as DNA: TGTGCCAGCAGCCCAAGGAGGGACGCCGGACTCACTAATGAAAAACTGTTTTTT. Translating it yields CASSPRRDAGLTNEKLFF.

The CDR3 spells CSARHGQRYEQYF. As DNA, the CDR3 is TGCAGTGCTAGACATGGGCAGCGCTACGAGCAGTACTTC. V is TRBV20-1 and J is TRBJ2-7; D is uncertain. The CDR3 is 13 residues long. Germline lookup yields CDR1 DFQATT and CDR2 SNEGSKA (reference sequence). V dropped 2 bases and J dropped 3 bases, with 11 bases sitting between them.

Only a few counts were recorded for this clonotype. The chain recombines TRBV28 with TRBJ2-1, with 7 bases that match TRBD2. This CDR3 is 16 amino acids long. The trim removed 4 bases at V and 6 bases at J, leaving 12 bases unmatched. The germline gives CDR1 MDHEN, CDR2 SYDVKM. Here the CDR3 DNA reads TGTGCCAGCAGTTCCCCCCCGACTAGCTTTGGCAATGAGCAGTTCTTC. It encodes CASSSPPTSFGNEQFF.

This clonotype appeared a few times. The rearrangement joins TRBV3-1 to TRBJ1-2, with 7 bases matching TRBD1. The CDR3 is 16 residues long. The germline V gene has CDR1 LGHDT and CDR2 YNNKEL (reference sequence). V was clipped by 2 bases and J by 4 bases; unmatched bases: 10. CDR3: CASSQTPTGKLYGYTF. Here the CDR3 DNA reads TGTGCCAGCAGCCAAACCCCGACAGGGAAACTCTATGGCTACACCTTC.

The V and J genes are TRBV29-1 and TRBJ2-3; tentative D call: TRBD2 (5 bases). Trimming cost V 4 bases and J 1 base, with 9 bases left between them. Germline V gene lookup returns CDR1 SQVTM and CDR2 ANQGSEA. The CDR3 runs to 13 residues. This CDR3 reads CSVVSGGTDTQYF. CDR3 DNA: TGCAGCGTTGTTTCCGGGGGCACAGATACGCAGTATTTT.

The J gene is TRBJ2-7, the V gene TRBV10-3; D perhaps matches TRBD1 (5 bases). Per the germline V gene, CDR1 is ENHRY and CDR2 is SYGVKD. CDR3 length equals 12 residues. Trimming stripped 4 bases from V and 4 bases from J, with 8 bases between. Here the CDR3 DNA reads TGTGCCATCAGTGGACAGTTATACGAGCAGTACTTC. It encodes CAISGQLYEQYF.

The V and J genes are TRBV4-1 and TRBJ1-4; TRBD1 agrees at 10 bases. V lost 4 bases, J lost 7 bases, and 6 bases stayed unmatched. Germline V gene lookup returns CDR1 MGHRA and CDR2 YSYEKL. CDR3 length: 15 amino acids. The CDR3 here is CASSRRDRGGEKLFF. CDR3 sequence (DNA): TGCGCCAGCAGCCGGAGGGACAGGGGTGGTGAAAAACTGTTTTTT.

The J gene is TRBJ1-2, the V gene TRBV7-2, with TRBD1 matching 9 bases. CDR1 is SGHTA and CDR2 is FQGNSA in the germline V gene. This CDR3 contains 15 residues. With V trimmed by 5 bases and J by 10 bases, 14 bases remained unmatched. The CDR3 sequence: CASSPFPGTGRVYTF. The DNA for the CDR3 is TGTGCCAGCAGCCCCTTTCCCGGGACAGGGAGAGTCTACACCTTC.

DNA of the CDR3: TGTGCCAGCAGCGCCCAAGGGGGACAGGGGATAGGAGAGACCCAGTACTTC. It encodes CASSAQGGQGIGETQYF. The rearrangement joins TRBV9 to TRBJ2-7; the match to TRBD1 covers 10 bases. The closer fit of TRBJ2-5 to the DNA end suggests the J call may be wrong. The length of the CDR3 is 17 residues. Germline values: CDR1 SGDLS, CDR2 YYNGEE.

The chain links TRBV20-1 to TRBJ2-1; TRBD1 matches 8 bases. The germline V gene encodes CDR1 DFQATT and CDR2 SNEGSKA (reference sequence). Unmatched junction bases numbered 5, after V lost 2 bases and J lost 5 bases. CDR3 length: 14 amino acids. The CDR3 region is CSARMDRVHNEQFF. Written as DNA, the CDR3 is TGCAGTGCTAGAATGGACAGGGTGCACAATGAGCAGTTCTTC.

There are a few counts of this clonotype. The chain is built from TRBV4-3 and TRBJ2-1, with 9 bases lining up with TRBD2. Germline V gene data show CDR1 as LGHNA and CDR2 as YSLEER. J gave up 14 bases and V 0 bases, and 17 bases lay outside the gene matches. The length of the CDR3 is 17 residues. The DNA for the CDR3 is TGCGCCAGCAGCCAAGATGGGGTAGCGGGAGTTAAAGACAAAGAGTTCTTC. Translated, it gives CASSQDGVAGVKDKEFF.

The V call is TRBV4-1, the J call TRBJ1-3; TRBD1 aligns across 8 bases. V lost 3 bases to trimming and J lost 7 bases; unmatched junction nucleotides: 8. Germline V gene data show CDR1 as MGHRA and CDR2 as YSYEKL. The CDR3 totals 15 residues. The CDR3 sequence is CASSHPGQGANTIYF. CDR3 nucleotide sequence: TGCGCCAGCAGCCATCCGGGGCAGGGGGCGAACACCATATATTTT.

This chain links TRBV20-1 with TRBJ2-3; D not certain. V gave up 0 bases and J gave up 2 bases, with 9 bases separating them. Germline V lookup: CDR1 DFQATT, CDR2 SNEGSKA (reference sequence). The CDR3 sequence is 14 residues long. The CDR3, as DNA: TGCAGTGCTAGAGATCAAGCCTACACAGATACGCAGTATTTT. Amino acid sequence: CSARDQAYTDTQYF.

The J gene is TRBJ2-4, the V gene TRBV4-3, with 7 bases aligning to TRBD1. After removal of 0 bases from V and 13 bases from J, the junction contained 15 bases not matched to a gene. From germline, CDR1 is LGHNA and CDR2 YSLEER. The CDR3 totals 16 residues. CDR3 residues: CASSQDEGQLLSGQYF. The CDR3, as DNA: TGCGCCAGCAGCCAAGACGAGGGACAGCTTCTCTCCGGGCAGTACTTC.

This clonotype was detected a few times. V is TRBV20-1 and J is TRBJ1-1; 11 bases agree with TRBD1. CDR1 and CDR2 from the germline V gene are DFQATT and SNEGSKA (reference sequence). Losses at the gene ends were 4 bases for V and 5 bases for J; bases not matched to a gene: 6. The CDR3 is made up of 14 amino acids. The CDR3 nucleotides read TGCAGTGCTACACGGACAGGGGGCCGGACTGAAGCTTTCTTT. This sequence encodes CSATRTGGRTEAFF.

V gene TRBV29-1 combines with J gene TRBJ2-2, with TRBD2 matching 9 bases. Germline V gene data show CDR1 as SQVTM and CDR2 as ANQGSEA. Trimming at V came to 4 bases and at J to 5 bases, leaving 5 bases not matched to a gene. CDR3 length equals 14 residues. DNA for the CDR3: TGCAGCGTTGCGGTAGCGGGAGATACCGGGGAGCTGTTTTTT. It yields the protein CSVAVAGDTGELFF.

The rearrangement joins TRBV28 to TRBJ2-7, with 9 bases identical to TRBD1. There are 14 residues in the CDR3. V gave up 10 bases and J gave up 3 bases; unmatched junction bases: 10. Per the germline V gene, CDR1 is MDHEN and CDR2 is SYDVKM. The DNA for the CDR3 is TGTGCCATCCATGGACAGGGGAGAAACTACGAGCAGTACTTC. This sequence encodes CAIHGQGRNYEQYF.

DNA for the CDR3: TGCAGTACAGGACAGACACTCCTTAACAATGAGCAGTTCTTC. Protein sequence: CSTGQTLLNNEQFF. The rearrangement joins TRBV20-1 to TRBJ2-1; D may be TRBD1 (6 bases). CDR1 is DFQATT and CDR2 is SNEGSKA in the germline V gene (reference sequence). V gave up 8 bases and J gave up 5 bases, with 19 bases separating them. The length of the CDR3 is 14 residues.

The J gene is TRBJ1-5, the V gene TRBV28; TRBD1 matches at 9 bases. The CDR3 extends over 15 amino acids. V was clipped by 8 bases and J by 4 bases; unmatched bases: 9. The V gene's germline CDR1 is MDHEN and CDR2 SYDVKM. CDR3 loop: CASHTPGTGNQPQHF. CDR3 in DNA: TGTGCCAGCCACACCCCAGGGACAGGGAATCAGCCCCAGCATTTT.

The chain couples TRBV6-5 to TRBJ1-4; TRBD1 might be the D (5 bases). V shed 2 bases and J shed 8 bases, with 12 bases lying between them. CDR1 MNHEY and CDR2 SVGAGI come from the germline V gene. This CDR3 comprises 14 residues. This chain's CDR3 is CASSYQGVGEKLFF. As DNA, the CDR3 is TGTGCCAGCAGTTACCAGGGTGTGGGAGAAAAACTGTTTTTT.

The gene calls are TRBV5-1 and TRBJ2-7; 11 bases are a match to TRBD1. Germline trimming cut 4 bases from V and 1 base from J; bases unmatched to any gene: 7. This CDR3 has 16 amino acids. Germline loops: CDR1 SGHRS, CDR2 YFSETQ. In nucleotides, the CDR3 is TGCGCCAGCAGCATCGCGGGACAGGGGGATTCCTACGAGCAGTACTTC. Amino acids: CASSIAGQGDSYEQYF. Variable domain in full (rest from reference TRBV5-1 and TRBJ2-7): KAGVTQTPRYLIKTRGQQVTLSCSPISGHRSVSWYQQTPGQGLQFLFEYFSETQRNKGNFPGRFSGRQFSNSRSEMNVSTLELGDSALYLCASSIAGQGDSYEQYFGPGTRLTVT.

This rearrangement joins TRBV24-1 to TRBJ1-2; D call uncertain. The germline gives CDR1 KGHDR, CDR2 SFDVKD. This CDR3 is built from 14 residues. Deletions cut 4 bases from V and 4 bases from J, with 12 bases between. The DNA for the CDR3 is TGTGCCACCAGTGAGTGGACTGGGGTCTATGGCTACACCTTC. Translating gives CATSEWTGVYGYTF.

CDR3 sequence reads: CASRHRGKFHNSPLHF. As DNA, the CDR3 is TGTGCCAGCCGCCACAGGGGAAAATTCCATAATTCACCCCTCCACTTT. The chain links TRBV27 to TRBJ1-6; TRBD1 matches at 7 bases. From germline, CDR1 is MNHEY and CDR2 SMNVEV (reference sequence). V shed 8 bases and J 5 bases; nucleotides not matched to a gene: 12. CDR3 size: 16 residues.

This clonotype was detected a few times. The V gene is TRBV6-2 or TRBV6-3, the J gene TRBJ2-1; 10 bases line up with TRBD2. The ends lost 6 bases at V and 6 bases at J; junction bases unmatched: 5. CDR1 and CDR2 from the germline V gene are MNHEY and SVGEGT. This CDR3 is built from 14 residues. CDR3 coding DNA: TGTGCCAGCAGGGAGCGGGGGGGCGTCAATGAGCAGTTCTTC. Residues: CASRERGGVNEQFF.